The rows below give T cell receptor beta chains drawn from one sample of a study of blood T cell repertoires in COVID-19. Sequencing used immunoSEQ multiplex PCR; TCRdb keeps in-frame clones, though not all of them. Of about 330,000 clones in the sample, more than 85% were seen once. What was sequenced was PBMCs or T cells enriched from blood (not recorded which). The receptor source for this set is a woman aged 25 to 39 who had recovered from COVID-19. Each CDR3 is given with its conserved first and last residue. A D gene is named only where the DNA matches it firmly. A row's size may be missing; if present it is once, few, many or a size class.

J,D,V,size,DNA,CDR3
TRBJ2-7,-,TRBV3-1/TRBV3-2,-,TGTGCCAGCAGCCAGTCTAGCAAGTTAACCTCCTACGAGCAGTACTTC,CASSQSSKLTSYEQYF
TRBJ2-1,TRBD2,TRBV19,-,TGTGCCAGTAGTATGTCGGGGGAGGGCCGGAGGGAGCAGTTCTTC,CASSMSGEGRREQFF
TRBJ1-1,-,TRBV13,-,TGTGCCAGCAGCTTAGCCACACCCTCGGGGAACACTGAAGCTTTCTTT,CASSLATPSGNTEAFF
TRBJ2-1,-,TRBV11-3,-,TGTGCCAGCAGCCCGACAGGTTTCAATGAGCAGTTCTTC,CASSPTGFNEQFF
TRBJ1-2,TRBD1,TRBV19,-,TGTGCCAGTAGTCCAGGGGGGCCATACCGACATGGCTACACCTTC,CASSPGGPYRHGYTF
TRBJ2-7,TRBD1,TRBV28,-,TGTGCCAGCCGTCCCCGACTGGGACAGGGAACCTACGAGCAGTACTTC,CASRPRLGQGTYEQYF
TRBJ2-7,-,TRBV28,-,TGTGCCAGCAGTTTCCCTACCGGGTCCTACGAGCAGTACTTC,CASSFPTGSYEQYF
TRBJ1-2,-,TRBV2,few,TGTGCCAGCACCAGGTCTAACTATGGCTACACCTTC,CASTRSNYGYTF
TRBJ2-1,-,TRBV7-3,-,TGTGCCAGCAACTTAGCTGGAGGGGCCTACAATGAGCAGTTCTTC,CASNLAGGAYNEQFF
TRBJ1-5,-,TRBV7-2,few,TGTGCCAGCAGCTTAGTGCCGGGTAGTCAGCCCCAGCATTTT,CASSLVPGSQPQHF
TRBJ2-3,TRBD1,TRBV7-2,once,TGTGCCAGCAGCTTAGCTTGGGGGACAGGGGCAGATACGCAGTATTTT,CASSLAWGTGADTQYF
TRBJ2-2,-,TRBV28,-,TGTGCCACCGGGCCCGACAGGAAAAACACCGGGGAGCTGTTTTTT,CATGPDRKNTGELFF
TRBJ2-2,-,TRBV4-2,few,TGTGCCAGCAGTCAGCGGTCCGGGGAGCTGTTTTTT,CASSQRSGELFF
TRBJ1-4,-,TRBV5-4,-,TGTGCCAGCAGCTTGCCCGGGACTAATGAAAAACTGTTTTTT,CASSLPGTNEKLFF
TRBJ2-3,-,TRBV27,-,TGTGCCAGCAGTTTAGGCCCAGATACGCAGTATTTT,CASSLGPDTQYF
TRBJ2-1,TRBD1,TRBV5-1,-,TGCGCCAGCAGCACGGGACAGGGGGGCTCCTACAATGAGCAGTTCTTC,CASSTGQGGSYNEQFF
TRBJ2-7,-,TRBV27,-,TGTGCCAGCAGTTTCAAGGAGTCTGGCGAGCAGTACTTC,CASSFKESGEQYF
TRBJ1-6,TRBD1,TRBV7-8,-,TGTGCCAGCAGCCCGGGCGGGACAGGGAATTCACCCCTCCACTTT,CASSPGGTGNSPLHF
TRBJ2-5,TRBD1,TRBV28,-,TGTGCCAGCAGTGAGACAGGGCTTGGTGAGACCCAGTACTTC,CASSETGLGETQYF
TRBJ1-2,-,TRBV7-2,-,TGTGCCAGCAGCTTAGACCATCCTGCGGGTCGTGGCTACACCTTC,CASSLDHPAGRGYTF
TRBJ1-2,-,TRBV24-1,-,TGTGCCACCAGTGATTTTGGAGGACCGCCAAGGAGCGACTATAAGGGCTACACCTTC,CATSDFGGPPRSDYKGYTF
TRBJ2-1,TRBD1,TRBV5-4,-,TGTGCCAGCAGCCGCTCTGGGACAGGGTCGGATGAGCAGTTCTTC,CASSRSGTGSDEQFF
TRBJ2-1,TRBD1,TRBV2,-,TGTGCCAGCTGGGACAGGGTCCTTTGGAATGAGCAGTTCTTC,CASWDRVLWNEQFF
TRBJ1-2,-,TRBV12-3/TRBV12-4,-,TGTGCCAGCAGTTCAACAGGCTATGGCTACACCTTC,CASSSTGYGYTF
TRBJ1-1,TRBD1,TRBV7-2,once,TGTGCCAGCAGCTTAACAGCGGGACAGGGGCCTGAAGCTTTCTTT,CASSLTAGQGPEAFF
TRBJ1-2,-,TRBV13,-,TGTGCCAGCAGCCGTCGGAAACGGGGACTCCTAAACTATGGCTACACCTTC,CASSRRKRGLLNYGYTF
TRBJ1-1,-,TRBV10-3,once,TGTGCCATCTCTGCTGAAGCTTTCTTT,CAISAEAFF
TRBJ1-2,TRBD1,TRBV25-1,few,TGTGCCAGCTCCGGACAGGGTAACTATGGCTACACCTTC,CASSGQGNYGYTF
TRBJ1-2,-,TRBV4-1,-,TGCGCCAGCAGCCATGGTGGAGACTATGGCTACACCTTC,CASSHGGDYGYTF
TRBJ1-1,TRBD1,TRBV7-6,-,TGTGCCAGCAGCTTAGTGGCAGGGGGGAACACTGAAGCTTTCTTT,CASSLVAGGNTEAFF
TRBJ2-1,-,TRBV11-1,-,TGTGCCAGCAGCGCCGGAGAGGTTGGGTACAATGAGCAGTTCTTC,CASSAGEVGYNEQFF
TRBJ2-7,-,TRBV12-3/TRBV12-4,-,TGTGCCAGCACCCTAGGCTTAGCGTCCGAGCAGTACTTC,CASTLGLASEQYF
TRBJ2-7,-,TRBV5-1,-,TGCGCCAGCAGCTGGGGGGACAGCCTACTGGACGAGCAGTACTTC,CASSWGDSLLDEQYF
TRBJ1-2,-,TRBV7-2,-,TGTGCCAGCAGCTCTTCGACAGATTACTATGGCTACACCTTC,CASSSSTDYYGYTF
TRBJ2-3,-,TRBV6-2/TRBV6-3,-,TGTGCCAGCAGTTACGGCACGCGCACAGATACGCAGTATTTT,CASSYGTRTDTQYF
TRBJ2-5,TRBD1,TRBV12-3/TRBV12-4,-,TGTGCCAGCAGTCCCTCGACAGGGAAGACCCAGTACTTC,CASSPSTGKTQYF
TRBJ1-4,-,TRBV9,-,TGTGCCAGCAGCGCGGGGCCTTTGAGGGACACTGAAAAACTGTTTTTT,CASSAGPLRDTEKLFF
TRBJ1-5,-,TRBV19,few,TGTGCCAGTAGTATATGGGCAGGGGATCAGCCCCAGCATTTT,CASSIWAGDQPQHF
TRBJ2-2,TRBD1,TRBV18,-,TGTGCCAGCTCACCTAGGGACAGGGGAGGCGCCGGGGAGCTGTTTTTT,CASSPRDRGGAGELFF
TRBJ2-2,-,TRBV2,once,TGTGCCAGCAGGGGGCCCTCGAACACCGGGGAGCTGTTTTTT,CASRGPSNTGELFF
TRBJ1-1,-,TRBV30,-,TGTGCCTGGAGTGTTTTTGCGGCTGAAGCTTTCTTT,CAWSVFAAEAFF
TRBJ2-7,TRBD1,TRBV9,-,TGTGCCAGCAGCGTTGGGACAGGGATCGGAGGGGGCCGCGAGCAGTACTTC,CASSVGTGIGGGREQYF
TRBJ1-6,-,TRBV7-2,-,TGTGCCAGCAGAACGGACCTTACGGGATCACCCCTCCACTTT,CASRTDLTGSPLHF
TRBJ1-5,-,TRBV5-8,-,TGTGCCAGCAGCTTGGCAGGCGCTCCGGGGGATCAGCCCCAGCATTTT,CASSLAGAPGDQPQHF
TRBJ2-7,-,TRBV4-3,-,TGCGCCAGCAGCCACACAGGGCTCCACGAGCAGTACTTC,CASSHTGLHEQYF
TRBJ2-7,-,TRBV20-1,-,TGCAGTGCTAGTTCAACCTACGAGCAGTACTTC,CSASSTYEQYF
TRBJ2-1,-,TRBV28,-,TGTGCCAGCAGTTTAGTAGAAAATGAGCAGTTCTTC,CASSLVENEQFF
TRBJ2-3,-,TRBV18,-,TGTGCCAGCTCACCACCTTTTCGTTCAGATACGCAGTATTTT,CASSPPFRSDTQYF
TRBJ1-6,TRBD1,TRBV10-3,once,TGTGCCATCAGTGAGTTTGGGCAGGGGGGTTCACCCCTCCACTTT,CAISEFGQGGSPLHF
TRBJ1-2,-,TRBV18,-,TGTGCCAGCTCACCACTGGGGGGGCGGAATGGCTACACCTTC,CASSPLGGRNGYTF
TRBJ1-6,-,TRBV7-2,-,TGTGCCAGCAGCTTAGATGTCCGGGTTAGATCACCCCTCCACTTT,CASSLDVRVRSPLHF
TRBJ2-1,-,TRBV29-1,-,TGCAGCGTTGCCCAAGTACAGGGATCCCTCAATGAGCAGTTCTTC,CSVAQVQGSLNEQFF
TRBJ2-7,-,TRBV19,-,TGTGCCAGTAGTCCTACAGGGACCCACGAGCAGTACTTC,CASSPTGTHEQYF
TRBJ2-7,-,TRBV28,-,TGTGCCAGCAGTCCCCTATACTACGAGCAGTACTTC,CASSPLYYEQYF
TRBJ1-1,TRBD1,TRBV9,-,TGTGCCAGCAGCGTAACAGGGGTCACTGAAGCTTTCTTT,CASSVTGVTEAFF